The clone carrying this T cell receptor (beta chain) was seen a single time. In the authors' methods: Scientists estimated how many nucleated cells there were by amplifying reference gene primers. The repertoire was sequenced with immunoSEQ multiplex PCR; TCRdb's copy has only in-frame clones and lacks some. V, J and clone size reflect that table, while D and trimming were determined from the DNA. The profile shows fewer than 75,000 clones, nearly 90% of them singletons. The length of the CDR3 is 12 residues. Germline CDR1 SGDLS, CDR2 YYNGEE. With 3 bases removed from V and 4 bases from J, the gap between germline ends came to 7 bases. The sample is drawn from a study of blood T cell repertoires in COVID-19. Study background: COVID-19 samples from acute and convalescent phases originated in the United States, Italy and Spain. In each case, the material was cDNA or gDNA derived from T cells, B-cell-depleted T cells, or PBMCs.

Material for sequencing was peripheral blood. The receptor comes from a man between 65 and 80 years old with acute or convalescent COVID-19. V usage is TRBV9 and J usage is TRBJ2-5; perhaps TRBD2 as D (5 bases). As DNA, the CDR3 is TGTGCCAGCAGCGCCCGGGGAGAGACCCAGTACTTC. Translation: CASSARGETQYF.